The clone carrying this TCR beta chain was seen many times. The data were taken from a study of T cell repertoires in cytomegalovirus infection. Overall study: It was the public TCR beta signatures that indicated both CMV infection and matching HLA type.

Via MiXCR, TCRdb re-called the reads, giving one row per CDR3 protein. The table shows about 180,000 distinct CDR3 sequences, with under 15% occurring only once. After removal of 2 bases from V and 5 bases from J, the junction contained 3 bases not matched to a gene. CDR3 length equals 14 residues. In germline, CDR1 is SGHTA, CDR2 FQGNSA. Material: PBMCs. This clonotype was sampled from a human donor in good health (CMV status not recorded). Some clones in this sample may be carry-over from other donors' samples. The chain employs TRBV7-2 and TRBJ2-7, with 10 bases identical to TRBD2. This chain's CDR3 is CASSLPSGRNEQYF. The DNA of the CDR3 is TGTGCCAGCAGCTTACCTAGCGGGAGAAACGAGCAGTACTTC.